The rows below give T cell receptor beta chains drawn from one sample of a study of blood T cell repertoires in COVID-19. Profiled with immunoSEQ multiplex PCR; TCRdb holds only in-frame clones, not every one. The table records hundreds of thousands of clones, about 88% of them present only once. Sequencing was performed on peripheral blood. Source of these receptors: a young man with COVID-19, enrolled during active disease. Both conserved end residues are part of each CDR3. The D gene is left open where the match is weak. Not all rows give a size; the values are once, few, many and, for expanded clones, a class.

v_gene: TRBV9
abundance: NA
j_gene: TRBJ1-1
d_gene: NA
CDR3nt: TGTGCCAGCAGTGTGAGACTTGAGGACACTGAAGCTTTCTTT
CDR3aa: CASSVRLEDTEAFF

v_gene: TRBV10-3
abundance: once
j_gene: TRBJ1-4
d_gene: TRBD1
CDR3nt: TGTGCCATCAGCATGCGTCCGGGACAGACTAATGAAAAACTGTTTTTT
CDR3aa: CAISMRPGQTNEKLFF

v_gene: TRBV11-2
abundance: NA
j_gene: TRBJ2-5
d_gene: TRBD1
CDR3nt: TGTGCCAGCAGCTTAGGATCAGGGGGTGTTGAGACCCAGTACTTC
CDR3aa: CASSLGSGGVETQYF

v_gene: TRBV18
abundance: NA
j_gene: TRBJ2-1
d_gene: NA
CDR3nt: TGTGCCAGCTCACCGGGCAACAATGAGCAGTTCTTC
CDR3aa: CASSPGNNEQFF

v_gene: TRBV7-2
abundance: NA
j_gene: TRBJ2-2
d_gene: NA
CDR3nt: TGTGCCAGCAGCCTAGGTGCAAAGAGTCCCGGGGAGCTGTTTTTT
CDR3aa: CASSLGAKSPGELFF

v_gene: TRBV14
abundance: once
j_gene: TRBJ2-7
d_gene: NA
CDR3nt: TGTGCCAGCAGCTACACTGGGGGGAGCGAGCAGTACTTC
CDR3aa: CASSYTGGSEQYF

v_gene: TRBV6-5
abundance: NA
j_gene: TRBJ2-2
d_gene: NA
CDR3nt: TGTGCCAGCAGCCGGTCCCTCACCGGGGAGCTGTTTTTT
CDR3aa: CASSRSLTGELFF

v_gene: TRBV19
abundance: NA
j_gene: TRBJ2-6
d_gene: NA
CDR3nt: TGTGCCAGTCTCCGCCCGGAGGGGGCCAACGTCCTGACTTTC
CDR3aa: CASLRPEGANVLTF

v_gene: TRBV27
abundance: NA
j_gene: TRBJ2-3
d_gene: TRBD1
CDR3nt: TGTGCCAGCAGTCCTGACAGGGGGCTGGGAGATACGCAGTATTTT
CDR3aa: CASSPDRGLGDTQYF

v_gene: TRBV28
abundance: NA
j_gene: TRBJ1-6
d_gene: TRBD1
CDR3nt: TGTGCCAGCATCTCAGGCGACAGGGGGTATTCACCCCTCCACTTT
CDR3aa: CASISGDRGYSPLHF

v_gene: TRBV27
abundance: NA
j_gene: TRBJ1-4
d_gene: TRBD1
CDR3nt: TGTGCCAGCAGACCCGGGACAGGGTACGAAAAACTGTTTTTT
CDR3aa: CASRPGTGYEKLFF

v_gene: TRBV4-1
abundance: NA
j_gene: TRBJ1-6
d_gene: NA
CDR3nt: TGCGCCAGCAGCCACCCGTGGACAGAAAAGAAGAATTCACCCCTCCACTTT
CDR3aa: CASSHPWTEKKNSPLHF

v_gene: TRBV10-3
abundance: NA
j_gene: TRBJ1-5
d_gene: NA
CDR3nt: TGTGCCATCAGTGATACAGACCTTAGCAATCAGCCCCAGCATTTT
CDR3aa: CAISDTDLSNQPQHF

v_gene: TRBV9
abundance: NA
j_gene: TRBJ2-1
d_gene: NA
CDR3nt: TGTGCCAGCAGCGTAGGGCCAAACAATGAGCAGTTCTTC
CDR3aa: CASSVGPNNEQFF

v_gene: TRBV5-1
abundance: NA
j_gene: TRBJ2-6
d_gene: NA
CDR3nt: TGCGCCAGCAGCTTACCTATTCTTAGCGGGGCCAACGTCCTGACTTTC
CDR3aa: CASSLPILSGANVLTF

v_gene: TRBV9
abundance: NA
j_gene: TRBJ1-3
d_gene: TRBD1
CDR3nt: TGTGCCAGCAGCTTCACAGGGACAGGGGCTGGAAACACCATATATTTT
CDR3aa: CASSFTGTGAGNTIYF

v_gene: TRBV30
abundance: NA
j_gene: TRBJ2-7
d_gene: NA
CDR3nt: TGTGCCTGGAAGGCGGAGGGGACCCCCTACGAGCAGTACTTC
CDR3aa: CAWKAEGTPYEQYF

v_gene: TRBV4-1
abundance: NA
j_gene: TRBJ2-1
d_gene: TRBD1
CDR3nt: TGCGCCAGCAGCCTCCGGTGGACAGGGCCTGGCAATGAGCAGTTCTTC
CDR3aa: CASSLRWTGPGNEQFF

v_gene: TRBV7-2
abundance: NA
j_gene: TRBJ1-2
d_gene: NA
CDR3nt: TGTGCCAGCAGCTTACTCGCAGGAAACTATGGCTACACCTTC
CDR3aa: CASSLLAGNYGYTF

v_gene: TRBV11-2
abundance: NA
j_gene: TRBJ2-7
d_gene: TRBD2
CDR3nt: TGTGCCAGCAGCTTAACTAGCGCCCGAGGGGAGCAGTACTTC
CDR3aa: CASSLTSARGEQYF

v_gene: TRBV11-2
abundance: once
j_gene: TRBJ2-1
d_gene: NA
CDR3nt: TGTGCCAGCAGCTTTAGCTCCTACAATGAGCAGTTCTTC
CDR3aa: CASSFSSYNEQFF

v_gene: TRBV2
abundance: NA
j_gene: TRBJ2-2
d_gene: TRBD1
CDR3nt: TGTGCCAGCAGGAGAGGGACAGGGGGGTCCGGGGAGCTGTTTTTT
CDR3aa: CASRRGTGGSGELFF

v_gene: TRBV19
abundance: few
j_gene: TRBJ1-5
d_gene: NA
CDR3nt: TGTGCCAGTAGTATTAGTAGTAGGGGAAGCAATCAGCCCCAGCATTTT
CDR3aa: CASSISSRGSNQPQHF

v_gene: TRBV5-4
abundance: NA
j_gene: TRBJ2-5
d_gene: NA
CDR3nt: TGTGCCAGCAGCTTGGCTGCGGCTAGCGCAAACCAAGAGACCCAGTACTTC
CDR3aa: CASSLAAASANQETQYF

v_gene: TRBV30
abundance: NA
j_gene: TRBJ1-5
d_gene: NA
CDR3nt: TGTGCCTGGAGTGAACAGGGTGATCAGCCCCAGCATTTT
CDR3aa: CAWSEQGDQPQHF

v_gene: TRBV14
abundance: NA
j_gene: TRBJ1-2
d_gene: NA
CDR3nt: TGTGCCAGCAGCCAAGATACAGGCTATGGCTACACCTTC
CDR3aa: CASSQDTGYGYTF

v_gene: TRBV9
abundance: NA
j_gene: TRBJ2-5
d_gene: TRBD2
CDR3nt: TGTGCCAGCAGCGTAGGGGCTAGCGGGCAAGAGACCCAGTACTTC
CDR3aa: CASSVGASGQETQYF

v_gene: TRBV7-8
abundance: NA
j_gene: TRBJ1-1
d_gene: NA
CDR3nt: TGTGCCAGCAGCTTAGCGCGGGAAATGACTGAAGCTTTCTTT
CDR3aa: CASSLAREMTEAFF

v_gene: TRBV4-1
abundance: NA
j_gene: TRBJ2-4
d_gene: TRBD1
CDR3nt: TGCGCCAGCAGCCACCTCTCTACGGACAGGGTTAAAAACATTCAGTACTTC
CDR3aa: CASSHLSTDRVKNIQYF

v_gene: TRBV6-5
abundance: NA
j_gene: TRBJ1-1
d_gene: TRBD1
CDR3nt: TGTGCCAGCAGCCTCGACAGGGGCACTGAAGCTTTCTTT
CDR3aa: CASSLDRGTEAFF

v_gene: TRBV5-1
abundance: NA
j_gene: TRBJ2-6
d_gene: TRBD1
CDR3nt: TGCGCCAGCAGCCCGACAGGGTCTGGGGCCAACGTCCTGACTTTC
CDR3aa: CASSPTGSGANVLTF

v_gene: TRBV5-4
abundance: NA
j_gene: TRBJ2-2
d_gene: NA
CDR3nt: TGTGCCAGCAGGTCGGGCGGGGGCTACACCGGGGAGCTGTTTTTT
CDR3aa: CASRSGGGYTGELFF

v_gene: TRBV19
abundance: NA
j_gene: TRBJ1-4
d_gene: NA
CDR3nt: TGTGCCAGTAGCCAGGGTGGATCAGAAAAACTGTTTTTT
CDR3aa: CASSQGGSEKLFF

v_gene: TRBV7-9
abundance: NA
j_gene: TRBJ2-3
d_gene: NA
CDR3nt: TGTGCCAGCAGCTTGTCAGGTACCTTCACAGATACGCAGTATTTT
CDR3aa: CASSLSGTFTDTQYF

v_gene: TRBV7-9
abundance: NA
j_gene: TRBJ2-7
d_gene: NA
CDR3nt: TGTGCCAGCAGCACTAGTGACTCCTACGAGCAGTACTTC
CDR3aa: CASSTSDSYEQYF

v_gene: TRBV27
abundance: NA
j_gene: TRBJ2-7
d_gene: NA
CDR3nt: TGTGCCAGCAGTTTATATGGCGGCCCCGGCGGCGGATACGAGCAGTACTTC
CDR3aa: CASSLYGGPGGGYEQYF

v_gene: TRBV5-1
abundance: NA
j_gene: TRBJ2-2
d_gene: NA
CDR3nt: TGCGCCAGCAGCTTGGGGTCTAGCAACACCGGGGAGCTGTTTTTT
CDR3aa: CASSLGSSNTGELFF

v_gene: TRBV10-1
abundance: NA
j_gene: TRBJ1-1
d_gene: TRBD1
CDR3nt: TGCGCCAGCCAAAAGGGACAGGGGAGTACTGAAGCTTTCTTT
CDR3aa: CASQKGQGSTEAFF

v_gene: TRBV7-9
abundance: NA
j_gene: TRBJ1-1
d_gene: NA
CDR3nt: TGTGCCAGCAGCCCAGGCCCAGAAGCTTTCTTT
CDR3aa: CASSPGPEAFF

v_gene: TRBV9
abundance: NA
j_gene: TRBJ1-3
d_gene: NA
CDR3nt: TGTGCCAGCAGCCCGGACAGTGGGACCATATATTTT
CDR3aa: CASSPDSGTIYF

v_gene: TRBV11-2
abundance: once
j_gene: TRBJ2-3
d_gene: TRBD1
CDR3nt: TGTGCCAGCAGCTTAATCCGGGACAGGGGAGATACGCAGTATTTT
CDR3aa: CASSLIRDRGDTQYF

v_gene: TRBV5-1
abundance: NA
j_gene: TRBJ2-5
d_gene: NA
CDR3nt: TGCGCCAGCAGCTTGGCCCAGGGAGAGACCCAGTACTTC
CDR3aa: CASSLAQGETQYF

v_gene: TRBV30
abundance: NA
j_gene: TRBJ2-3
d_gene: NA
CDR3nt: TGTGCCTGGAGCGCGGGAAGGAGCTCAGATACGCAGTATTTT
CDR3aa: CAWSAGRSSDTQYF

v_gene: TRBV12-3/TRBV12-4
abundance: NA
j_gene: TRBJ2-7
d_gene: TRBD2
CDR3nt: TGTGCCAGCAGTTCTAGCGGGAGGAGCGAGCAGTACTTC
CDR3aa: CASSSSGRSEQYF